Following are 25 T cell receptor beta chains from one sample sequenced in a study of OX40 agonist ivuxolimab in advanced cancers. The library was prepared using the immunoSEQ multiplex PCR assay. The source is immuneACCESS, and TCRdb retained only in-frame sequences with V and J called. Part of the clones is not carried over; for the studies checked, unresolved V genes explain less than half of this, and the remainder is unexplained. A total of more than 45,000 clones appear in this sample, 92% of them only once. Roughly 6.3% of the sample comes from the top ten. The specimen was CD4+ or CD8+ T cells sorted from blood, collected in a trial of the OX40 agonist ivuxolimab. Receptors originate from an adult with an advanced solid tumor such as melanoma, head and neck, liver or kidney cancer.

The rearrangement uses TRBV6-6 and TRBJ1-5, with D unresolved. Germline loops: CDR1 MNHNY, CDR2 SVGAGI (reference sequence). This CDR3 is 14 amino acids long. Trimming removed 2 bases from V and 0 bases from J, with 5 bases in between. Written as DNA, the CDR3 is TGTGCCAGCAGTTACCCCGGTAGCAATCAGCCCCAGCATTTT. Translation gives CASSYPGSNQPQHF.

Only one count was recorded for this clone. V gene TRBV5-1 combines with J gene TRBJ2-1; TRBD2 is a possible D gene (6 bases). V lost 2 bases, J lost 9 bases, and 15 bases lay in between. This CDR3 contains 14 residues. Per the germline V gene, CDR1 is SGHRS and CDR2 is YFSETQ. The CDR3 coding sequence is TGCGCCAGCAGCTTTAGACTAGAAGGCAGTGAGCAGTTCTTC. Amino acid sequence: CASSFRLEGSEQFF.

The CDR3 DNA reads TGTGCCAGCGGAGACAGGGGCTACGAGCAGTACGTC. It yields the protein CASGDRGYEQYV. The rearrangement uses TRBV28 and TRBJ2-7; TRBD1 aligns across 8 bases. Trimming removed 8 bases from V and 3 bases from J; junction bases left unmatched: 3. There are 12 residues in the CDR3. The germline CDR1 and CDR2 sequences are MDHEN and SYDVKM.

This rearrangement joins TRBV28 to TRBJ1-3; D remains unclear. There are 15 residues in the CDR3. Trimming removed 6 bases at V and 0 bases at J, with 12 bases between. CDR1 MDHEN and CDR2 SYDVKM come from the germline V gene. CDR3 nucleotide sequence: TGTGCCAGCAGAACCTCATTGTCCTCTGGAAACACCATATATTTT. Translating gives CASRTSLSSGNTIYF.

This clone was recorded once. The rearrangement uses TRBV6-6 and TRBJ1-2, with 7 bases aligning to TRBD1. Per germline, CDR1 MNHNY and CDR2 SVGAGI (reference sequence). V shed 6 bases, J shed 12 bases, and the junction held 16 bases outside the gene matches. The CDR3 is 14 amino acids. CDR3 DNA: TGTGCCAGCAGCACAGGGGTTCTAACTATGAGGGACACCTTC. Translated, it gives CASSTGVLTMRDTF.

V and J are TRBV6-5 and TRBJ2-5; 8 bases fit TRBD2. This CDR3 has 13 residues. Germline V CDR1 and CDR2: MNHEY, SVGAGI. The trim removed 8 bases at V and 4 bases at J, leaving 6 bases unmatched. This CDR3 reads CASRGGSRETQYF. CDR3 nucleotide sequence: TGTGCCAGCCGGGGGGGGTCGAGAGAGACCCAGTACTTC.

The chain couples TRBV30 to TRBJ2-3; unclear D gene. The CDR3 consists of 15 residues. With 0 bases removed from V and 0 bases from J, the gap between germline ends came to 10 bases. Per germline, CDR1 GTSNPN and CDR2 SVGIG (reference sequence). The CDR3 region is CAWSVRPASTDTQYF. CDR3 bases: TGTGCCTGGAGTGTACGGCCAGCTAGCACAGATACGCAGTATTTT.

The V gene is TRBV11-3, the J gene TRBJ2-1; D unclear. Deletions cut 5 bases from V and 5 bases from J, with 16 bases between. The CDR3 extends over 15 amino acids. In germline, CDR1 is SGHNT, CDR2 YENEEA. This CDR3 reads CASSARGPSDNEQFF. Here the CDR3 DNA reads TGTGCCAGCAGCGCAAGAGGTCCTTCGGACAATGAGCAGTTCTTC.

CDR3 sequence (DNA): TGTGCCAGCAGCGAACCCGGAGGCAGGGGTAATGGCTACACCTTC. Translating gives CASSEPGGRGNGYTF. This chain uses TRBV9 with TRBJ1-2; a possible D gene is TRBD1 (6 bases). Germline assignment: CDR1 SGDLS and CDR2 YYNGEE. The CDR3 runs 15 residues. V lost 3 bases to trimming and J lost 6 bases, with 18 bases between them. The entire variable domain, with the rest obtained from reference TRBV9 and TRBJ1-2, is as follows: DSGVTQTPKHLITATGQRVTLRCSPRSGDLSVYWYQQSLDQGLQFLIQYYNGEERAKGNILERFSAQQFPDLHSELNLSSLELGDSALYFCASSEPGGRGNGYTFGSGTRLTVV.

The chain carries TRBV28 and TRBJ2-4; 9 bases align to TRBD1. The CDR3 spans 20 residues. V gave up 6 bases and J gave up 0 bases; unmatched junction bases: 18. The V gene's germline CDR1 is MDHEN and CDR2 SYDVKM. The CDR3 DNA reads as TGTGCCAGCAGCTCCTTGATCCGGGACAGGGACGAATTAGCCAAAAACATTCAGTACTTC. Translated, it gives CASSSLIRDRDELAKNIQYF.

The DNA for the CDR3 is TGTGCCAGCAGTCCACGGACTAGCGGGGGGCTGAGCACAGATACGCAGTATTTT. It translates to CASSPRTSGGLSTDTQYF. The chain links TRBV27 to TRBJ2-3, with 14 bases aligning to TRBD2. The germline V gene has CDR1 MNHEY and CDR2 SMNVEV (reference sequence). The CDR3 runs 18 residues. V lost 5 bases to trimming and J lost 0 bases; unmatched junction nucleotides: 7.

This chain uses TRBV6-6 with TRBJ1-2, with 7 bases aligning to TRBD1. The germline CDR1 and CDR2 sequences are MNHNY and SVGAGI (reference sequence). The ends lost 10 bases at V and 8 bases at J; junction bases unmatched: 10. CDR3 length: 12 amino acids. Written as DNA, the CDR3 is TGTGCCATCCCCGCAGGGGGAGGCGGCTACACCTTC. Its protein product is CAIPAGGGGYTF.

This chain joins TRBV19 and TRBJ2-1, with TRBD2 matching over 7 bases. The ends lost 7 bases at V and 8 bases at J; junction bases unmatched: 14. Germline V gene data show CDR1 as LNHDA and CDR2 as SQIVND (reference sequence). This CDR3 spans 15 amino acids. The CDR3 DNA reads TGTGCCAGTATAAGTGGGGGGGGTGGTGTCGATGAGCAGTTCTTC. Its protein is CASISGGGGVDEQFF.

The rearrangement uses TRBV6-5 and TRBJ1-2, with D tentatively TRBD1 (6 bases). This CDR3 is 13 amino acids long. Germline lookup yields CDR1 MNHEY and CDR2 SVGAGI. Trimming removed 0 bases from V and 4 bases from J, with 6 bases in between. DNA for the CDR3: TGTGCCAGCAGTTACTCAGGGGGCTATGGCTACACCTTC. This encodes CASSYSGGYGYTF.

The rearrangement joins TRBV5-1 to TRBJ2-7, with TRBD1 matching 7 bases. This CDR3 has 15 amino acids. J gave up 0 bases and V 0 bases, and 3 bases lay outside the gene matches. Germline CDR1 is SGHRS and CDR2 is YFSETQ. Written as DNA, the CDR3 is TGCGCCAGCAGCTTGGCAGGGACAGTCTCCTACGAGCAGTACTTC. Residues: CASSLAGTVSYEQYF.

V is TRBV28 and J is TRBJ1-1; D is perhaps TRBD1 (6 bases). In germline, CDR1 is MDHEN, CDR2 SYDVKM. The CDR3 consists of 14 residues. V was cut by 10 bases and J by 4 bases, with 19 bases left in between. In nucleotides, the CDR3 is TGTGCCATCCGTAGGGACACACCGAGCACTGAAGCTTTCTTT. This encodes CAIRRDTPSTEAFF.

The chain combines TRBV15 with TRBJ2-2; 7 positions match TRBD1. V shed 8 bases, J shed 1 base, and the junction held 7 bases outside the gene matches. This CDR3 spans 15 amino acids. Per germline, CDR1 LNHNV and CDR2 YYDKDF (reference sequence). CDR3 loop: CATSRGQVNTGELFF. The CDR3 DNA follows: TGTGCCACCTCTAGAGGACAGGTGAACACCGGGGAGCTGTTTTTT.

The V gene is TRBV27, the J gene TRBJ2-1; D unresolved. The CDR3 has 12 residues. Germline V gives CDR1 MNHEY, CDR2 SMNVEV (reference sequence). Trimming stripped 5 bases from V and 9 bases from J, with 11 bases between. The chain's CDR3 is CASSPPLGEQFF. The CDR3 coding sequence is TGTGCCAGCAGTCCACCCCTCGGTGAGCAGTTCTTC.

CDR3 coding DNA: TGTGCCAGCAGTGATACAGGGGTTACGAGCAATCAGCCCCAGCATTTT. Protein product: CASSDTGVTSNQPQHF. The chain joins TRBV6-1 to TRBJ1-5; 7 positions match TRBD1. The CDR3 totals 16 residues. Germline loops: CDR1 MNHNS, CDR2 SASEGT. The junction had 6 bases not matched to a gene; V was cut back by 3 bases and J by 1 base.

The gene calls are TRBV27 and TRBJ2-4, with 10 bases lining up with TRBD1. This CDR3 region has 15 residues. CDR1 and CDR2 from the germline V gene are MNHEY and SMNVEV (reference sequence). The junction had 7 bases not matched to a gene; V was cut back by 5 bases and J by 6 bases. CDR3 amino acids: CASSPGTGAGNIQYF. As DNA, the CDR3 is TGTGCCAGCAGTCCCGGGACAGGGGCGGGAAACATTCAGTACTTC.

The V gene is TRBV27, the J gene TRBJ1-5, with no clear D. The CDR3 has 15 amino acids. V was shortened by 6 bases and J by 4 bases, with 16 bases between the two germline ends. Germline V gene data show CDR1 as MNHEY and CDR2 as SMNVEV (reference sequence). CDR3 region: CASRLTPGGNQPQHF. CDR3 DNA sequence: TGTGCCAGCAGGCTCACCCCGGGTGGAAATCAGCCCCAGCATTTT.

The genes are TRBV5-4 and TRBJ2-6; TRBD1 matches at 8 bases. CDR3 size: 17 residues. Germline V gives CDR1 SGHNT, CDR2 YYREEE (reference sequence). The J segment lost 0 bases and the V segment lost 3 bases, leaving 5 bases of the junction unmatched. The CDR3 DNA follows: TGTGCCAGCAGCTCGCCGGACAGGGCCTCTGGGGCCAACGTCCTGACTTTC. Its protein is CASSSPDRASGANVLTF.

With regard to this clone: Sequence at one end of the junction differs from germline and may be a read error. This chain connects TRBV5-1 to TRBJ1-3, with D unclear. The CDR3 sequence is 11 residues long. Per germline, CDR1 SGHRS and CDR2 YFSETQ. CDR3 amino acids: CASTYGSTIYF. In nucleotides, the CDR3 is TGCGCCAGCACCTACGGAAGCACCATATATTTT.

The rearrangement uses TRBV5-1 and TRBJ1-5; weak D call: TRBD1 (6 bases). The CDR3 sequence is 14 residues long. V was shortened by 0 bases and J by 2 bases, with 6 bases between the two germline ends. The germline V gene encodes CDR1 SGHRS and CDR2 YFSETQ. The CDR3 loop is CASSLAGGNQPQHF. The CDR3 coding sequence is TGCGCCAGCAGCTTGGCAGGGGGCAATCAGCCCCAGCATTTT.

The rearrangement uses TRBV14 and TRBJ2-1, with D tentatively TRBD1 (5 bases). Trimming removed 1 base at V and 3 bases at J, with 10 bases between. Germline CDR1 SGHDN, CDR2 FVKESK. There are 15 residues in the CDR3. CDR3 amino acids: CASSQGQGFYNEQFF. As DNA, the CDR3 is TGTGCCAGCAGCCAAGGGCAGGGCTTCTACAATGAGCAGTTCTTC.